These T cell receptor beta chains were read from a single sample in a study of blood T cell repertoires in COVID-19. Profiled with immunoSEQ multiplex PCR; TCRdb holds only in-frame clones, not every one. The sample has 160,000 or so clones, about 85% seen once. The specimen sequenced was peripheral blood. The receptors shown here come from a man aged 40-50 years with acute or convalescent COVID-19. CDR3s include the opening cysteine and the closing phenylalanine or tryptophan. D genes are given only for firm matches. A row's size may be missing; if present it is once, few, many or a size class.

D gene,clone size,V gene,J gene,CDR3 protein,CDR3 DNA
.,.,TRBV5-1,TRBJ2-7,CASSSSLTQTYEQYF,TGCGCCAGCAGCTCTTCTCTGACACAAACCTACGAGCAGTACTTC
.,.,TRBV30,TRBJ2-5,CAWRLRETQYF,TGTGCCTGGAGACTGAGAGAGACCCAGTACTTC
.,.,TRBV6-5,TRBJ1-3,CASRKEGNSGNTIYF,TGTGCCAGCAGGAAGGAGGGGAACTCTGGAAACACCATATATTTT
.,once,TRBV2,TRBJ2-3,CASTNGRASLTDTQYF,TGTGCCAGCACTAACGGGCGGGCCTCGCTCACAGATACGCAGTATTTT
.,.,TRBV14,TRBJ1-1,CASSRDRLSFTEAFF,TGTGCCAGCAGCCGAGACAGGTTATCATTCACTGAAGCTTTCTTT
TRBD1,.,TRBV25-1,TRBJ1-2,CASSEKGAYYGYTF,TGTGCCAGCAGTGAAAAGGGGGCCTACTATGGCTACACCTTC
.,few,TRBV7-8,TRBJ1-5,CASSSVGGLSNQPQHF,TGTGCCAGCAGCTCTGTGGGGGGACTGAGCAATCAGCCCCAGCATTTT
.,.,TRBV5-1,TRBJ1-1,CASSQSTRNTEAFF,TGCGCCAGCAGCCAATCCACACGGAACACTGAAGCTTTCTTT
.,.,TRBV19,TRBJ1-5,CASSTPLGGARSSNQPQHF,TGTGCCAGTAGTACCCCCTTGGGGGGGGCGCGTTCGAGCAATCAGCCCCAGCATTTT
.,.,TRBV29-1,TRBJ1-2,CSVAQNYGYTF,TGCAGCGTTGCACAGAACTATGGCTACACCTTC
.,.,TRBV10-3,TRBJ2-7,CAISLERREQYF,TGTGCCATCAGTCTAGAGAGGAGGGAGCAGTACTTC
.,once,TRBV27,TRBJ1-5,CASSPKTGGGFQPQHF,TGTGCCAGCAGTCCGAAGACAGGCGGTGGGTTCCAGCCCCAGCATTTT
TRBD1,.,TRBV5-1,TRBJ1-2,CASSLEDRTGGYTF,TGCGCCAGCAGCTTGGAGGACAGGACTGGGGGCTACACCTTC
.,.,TRBV2,TRBJ1-5,CASSVFTGGGSNQPQHF,TGTGCCAGCAGTGTATTTACGGGGGGCGGTAGCAATCAGCCCCAGCATTTT
.,.,TRBV5-6,TRBJ1-5,CASSLSAGLKPQHF,TGTGCCAGCAGCTTATCAGCAGGGTTAAAGCCCCAGCATTTT
.,.,TRBV18,TRBJ1-5,CASQTGSNQPQHF,TGTGCCAGCCAAACGGGGAGCAATCAGCCCCAGCATTTT
.,.,TRBV7-2,TRBJ1-1,CASSTTRRTEAFF,TGTGCCAGCAGCACTACCCGACGCACTGAAGCTTTCTTT
.,.,TRBV15,TRBJ1-5,CATSSPPGGGRGQPQHF,TGTGCCACCAGCAGCCCACCGGGAGGGGGGAGGGGTCAGCCCCAGCATTTT
.,.,TRBV6-5,TRBJ2-1,CASVRDNEQFF,TGTGCCAGCGTCAGGGACAATGAGCAGTTCTTC
.,.,TRBV4-3,TRBJ1-2,CASSPNLQGSYGYTF,TGCGCCAGCAGCCCCAACCTTCAGGGGAGCTATGGCTACACCTTC
TRBD1,.,TRBV10-2,TRBJ1-6,CASVDRGDSPLHF,TGCGCCAGTGTAGACAGGGGAGATTCACCCCTCCACTTT
.,.,TRBV2,TRBJ2-7,CASRERQEENYEQYF,TGTGCCAGCAGGGAGAGACAGGAGGAAAACTACGAGCAGTACTTC
TRBD1,.,TRBV18,TRBJ1-2,CASSQGQNYGYTF,TGTGCCAGCTCCCAGGGACAGAACTATGGCTACACCTTC
TRBD1,.,TRBV3-1/TRBV3-2,TRBJ1-4,CASSQYGTGREKLFF,TGTGCCAGCAGCCAATATGGGACAGGGCGTGAAAAACTGTTTTTT
TRBD1,.,TRBV3-1/TRBV3-2,TRBJ2-2,CASRPTTGGSNTGELFF,TGTGCCAGCAGACCGACCACAGGGGGATCTAACACCGGGGAGCTGTTTTTT
.,.,TRBV5-6,TRBJ1-5,CASSSEAGSGDQPQHF,TGTGCCAGCAGCTCAGAGGCAGGGTCGGGTGATCAGCCCCAGCATTTT
.,few,TRBV5-1,TRBJ1-3,CASSTSGSGNTIYF,TGCGCCAGCAGCACATCAGGGTCCGGAAACACCATATATTTT
.,few,TRBV18,TRBJ1-5,CASSPEVHQPQHF,TGTGCCAGCTCACCGGAGGTACATCAGCCCCAGCATTTT
TRBD2,once,TRBV5-5,TRBJ2-7,CASSLTSGATYEQYF,TGTGCCAGCAGCTTGACTAGCGGGGCGACCTACGAGCAGTACTTC
.,once,TRBV19,TRBJ1-2,CASSGIFGGYTF,TGTGCCAGTTCCGGAATATTCGGGGGCTACACCTTC
TRBD2,.,TRBV27,TRBJ2-1,CASSFKPTRRGLAGGYSYNEQFF,TGTGCCAGCAGTTTCAAACCCACCCGGCGGGGACTAGCGGGGGGCTACTCCTACAATGAGCAGTTCTTC
.,.,TRBV27,TRBJ2-7,CASSLLGGAYEQYF,TGTGCCAGCAGTTTATTAGGGGGAGCCTACGAGCAGTACTTC
TRBD1,once,TRBV15,TRBJ2-1,CATRHADRGLYNEQFF,TGTGCCACCAGACACGCCGACAGGGGATTATACAATGAGCAGTTCTTC
.,few,TRBV5-6,TRBJ1-2,CASSRTDGYTF,TGTGCCAGCAGCCGGACAGATGGCTACACCTTC
TRBD1,.,TRBV12-5,TRBJ2-1,CASGSNSTPGGRNEQFF,TGTGCTAGTGGTTCGAACTCGACCCCAGGGGGCAGGAATGAGCAGTTCTTC
.,.,TRBV7-2,TRBJ2-5,CASSVRPLGEKTQYF,TGTGCCAGCAGCGTGCGCCCTCTAGGGGAAAAGACCCAGTACTTC